Following are 30 T cell receptor beta chains from one sample sequenced in a study of cytomegalovirus exposure and HLA in healthy donors. PCR was performed using 60 Vbeta and 13 Jbeta primers. The protocol was immunoSEQ multiplex PCR, while the TCRdb copy is restricted to in-frame clones and leaves out a portion. The table lists about 110,000 clones, around 79% of them singletons, with around 3.1% in the top ten. Material for sequencing was PBMCs. The receptor source for this set is a middle-aged woman in good health and CMV-seronegative.

Only a few counts were recorded for this clone. This chain connects TRBV11-2 to TRBJ2-5; TRBD1 matches 8 bases. The V gene's germline CDR1 is SGHAT and CDR2 FQNNGV. The V gene end was trimmed by 3 bases and the J gene end by 3 bases; junction bases not matched to a gene: 3. There are 14 residues in the CDR3. The CDR3 is CASSFSGGEETQYF. The CDR3 DNA reads as TGTGCCAGCAGCTTTTCAGGGGGCGAAGAGACCCAGTACTTC.

The chain joins TRBV29-1 to TRBJ2-5, with 13 positions matching TRBD2. The germline V gene has CDR1 SQVTM and CDR2 ANQGSEA. The CDR3 loop spans 12 amino acids. Unmatched junction bases numbered 3, after V lost 7 bases and J lost 7 bases. In DNA form, the CDR3 reads TGCAGCGCTAGACTAGCGGGGGGGACCCAGTACTTC. Its protein is CSARLAGGTQYF.

The rearrangement links TRBV5-1 to TRBJ2-7; TRBD1 agrees at 7 bases. The germline gives CDR1 SGHRS, CDR2 YFSETQ. V shed 0 bases, J shed 6 bases, and the junction held 6 bases outside the gene matches. The CDR3 sequence is 14 residues long. The CDR3 loop reads CASSLGGTDSEQYF. The CDR3 bases are TGCGCCAGCAGCTTGGGAGGGACAGACAGCGAGCAGTACTTC.

CDR3 nucleotide sequence: TGTGCCAGCAGTGGCGGGACAGGGGGAAAAAACATTCAGTACTTC. Translated: CASSGGTGGKNIQYF. This chain joins TRBV2 and TRBJ2-4, with 11 bases identical to TRBD1. CDR3 length: 15 amino acids. The germline gives CDR1 SNHLY, CDR2 FYNNEI. V lost 4 bases, J lost 4 bases, and 3 bases stayed unmatched.

This clone has a single count. The V gene is TRBV18, the J gene TRBJ2-4, with 9 bases fitting TRBD1. The CDR3 has 17 amino acids. The J segment lost 0 bases and the V segment lost 3 bases, leaving 6 bases of the junction unmatched. CDR1 and CDR2 (germline): KGHSH, LQKENI. CDR3 coding DNA: TGTGCCAGCTCACCGGACAGGGGCGTTATAGCCAAAAACATTCAGTACTTC. Protein: CASSPDRGVIAKNIQYF.

This rearrangement joins TRBV2 to TRBJ1-2, with 8 bases fitting TRBD1. The junction had 12 bases not matched to a gene; V was cut back by 4 bases and J by 5 bases. The CDR3 is 16 residues long. Germline CDR1 and CDR2: SNHLY and FYNNEI. The CDR3 nucleotides are TGTGCCAGCAGTGGGGGACAGGACAGTTTCCTTTATGGCTACACCTTC. Translating it yields CASSGGQDSFLYGYTF.

The chain links TRBV29-1 to TRBJ2-7; TRBD1 matches 8 bases. Germline V lookup: CDR1 SQVTM, CDR2 ANQGSEA. V was clipped by 1 base and J by 6 bases; unmatched bases: 5. This CDR3 is 13 amino acids long. This CDR3 is CSVEGQGTFEQYF. DNA for the CDR3: TGCAGCGTTGAAGGACAGGGGACTTTCGAGCAGTACTTC.

The chain uses TRBV4-3 and TRBJ2-2; D possibly corresponds to TRBD2 (5 bases). Germline V gives CDR1 LGHNA, CDR2 YSLEER. The CDR3 is 16 amino acids. V was pared by 0 bases and J by 1 base, with 9 bases between. The CDR3 protein is CASSQETGLNTGELFF. DNA of the CDR3: TGCGCCAGCAGCCAAGAGACGGGATTGAACACCGGGGAGCTGTTTTTT.

This clone has a handful of counts. V usage is TRBV19 and J usage is TRBJ1-5, with 10 bases aligning to TRBD1. The ends lost 5 bases at V and 2 bases at J; junction bases unmatched: 9. The CDR3 contains 17 residues. Germline CDR1 LNHDA, CDR2 SQIVND (reference sequence). Here the CDR3 reads CASSLGQGVLGNQPQHF. CDR3 sequence (DNA): TGTGCCAGTAGTCTAGGACAGGGGGTATTGGGCAATCAGCCCCAGCATTTT.

V gene TRBV5-1 combines with J gene TRBJ2-7; D gene unclear. CDR1 is SGHRS, CDR2 YFSETQ, per germline. This CDR3 region has 15 residues. V lost 4 bases and J 1 base, leaving 15 bases between the germline ends. CDR3 sequence reads: CASSPYYPGSYEQYF. CDR3 nucleotides: TGCGCCAGCAGCCCCTACTACCCCGGGTCCTACGAGCAGTACTTC.

This clone showed up just once. V and J are TRBV7-2 and TRBJ2-5; possibly TRBD1 for D (6 bases). Germline values: CDR1 SGHTA, CDR2 FQGNSA. This CDR3 comprises 14 residues. V was pared by 1 base and J by 2 bases, with 8 bases between. CDR3 nucleotide sequence: TGTGCCAGCAGCTTAGGCAGGGGTCAAGAGACCCAGTACTTC. Translated: CASSLGRGQETQYF.

The rearrangement uses TRBV25-1 and TRBJ1-4, with no clear D. Germline V gene sequence: CDR1 MGHDK, CDR2 SYGVNS. This CDR3 has 14 amino acids. Trimming stripped 1 base from V and 3 bases from J, with 6 bases between. CDR3 nucleotide sequence: TGTGCCAGCAGTGAATTTGCGGCTAATGAAAAACTGTTTTTT. It encodes CASSEFAANEKLFF.

This clone was seen once. The chain joins TRBV6-1 to TRBJ1-1, with D perhaps matching TRBD1 (5 bases). Germline CDR1 MNHNS, CDR2 SASEGT. The ends were cut back, 6 bases at V and 8 bases at J, with 13 bases in the middle. The CDR3 extends over 12 amino acids. For the CDR3, the DNA is TGTGCCAGCAGCGAATACGGGGGAGAAGCTTTCTTT. Amino acid sequence: CASSEYGGEAFF.

This chain uses TRBV7-9 with TRBJ1-6; 7 positions match TRBD1. This CDR3 has 13 residues. Looked up from germline, CDR1 is SEHNR and CDR2 is FQNEAQ (reference sequence). Losses at the gene ends were 5 bases for V and 8 bases for J; bases not matched to a gene: 3. The CDR3 loop is CASSMTGYSPLHF. The CDR3 coding sequence is TGTGCCAGCAGCATGACAGGGTATTCACCCCTCCACTTT. The whole variable domain, remainder taken from reference TRBV7-9 and TRBJ1-6, is DTGVSQNPRHKITKRGQNVTFRCDPISEHNRLYWYRQTLGQGPEFLTYFQNEAQLEKSRLLSDRFSAERPKGSFSTLEIQRTEQGDSAMYLCASSMTGYSPLHFGNGTRLTVT.

The chain recombines TRBV29-1 with TRBJ2-1; 7 bases fit TRBD1. The CDR3 contains 13 residues. Germline trimming cut 6 bases from V and 11 bases from J; bases unmatched to any gene: 13. Germline CDR1 is SQVTM and CDR2 is ANQGSEA. The CDR3 DNA sequence: TGCAGCGTGACAGGGACGCCCGCTCAGCAGCAGTTCTTC. Translated: CSVTGTPAQQQFF.

This sequence joins TRBV14 and TRBJ2-3; 8 nucleotides line up with TRBD2. Losses at the gene ends were 0 bases for V and 6 bases for J; bases not matched to a gene: 5. Germline CDR1 is SGHDN and CDR2 is FVKESK. CDR3 length: 15 residues. CDR3 sequence reads: CASSQDFSGTDTQYF. In DNA, the CDR3 is TGTGCCAGCAGCCAAGATTTTAGCGGGACCGATACGCAGTATTTT. Full variable domain (remainder filled in from reference TRBV14 and TRBJ2-3): EAGVTQFPSHSVIEKGQTVTLRCDPISGHDNLYWYRRVMGKEIKFLLHFVKESKQDESGMPNNRFLAERTGGTYSTLKVQPAELEDSGVYFCASSQDFSGTDTQYFGPGTRLTVL.

This clone came up once. The chain uses TRBV5-1 and TRBJ2-3; 11 nucleotides line up with TRBD2. Trimming at V came to 6 bases and at J to 2 bases, leaving 11 bases not matched to a gene. The V gene's germline CDR1 is SGHRS and CDR2 YFSETQ. This CDR3 spans 17 amino acids. The CDR3 protein is CASNLGGSGRVTDTQYF. The CDR3 region has the DNA TGCGCCAGCAACCTCGGAGGTAGCGGGAGGGTCACAGATACGCAGTATTTT.

The chain uses TRBV5-1 and TRBJ2-1, with TRBD1 matching over 7 bases. Germline V gives CDR1 SGHRS, CDR2 YFSETQ. The CDR3 totals 16 residues. Trimming at V came to 4 bases and at J to 3 bases, leaving 10 bases not matched to a gene. The DNA for the CDR3 is TGCGCCAGCAGCCCAAGCCGGGACAGAATCTACAATGAGCAGTTCTTC. Translating it yields CASSPSRDRIYNEQFF.

The chain uses TRBV7-9 and TRBJ2-2, with TRBD2 as a possible D gene (6 bases). V lost 5 bases to trimming and J lost 5 bases, with 15 bases between them. Germline V CDR1 and CDR2: SEHNR, FQNEAQ (reference sequence). There are 15 residues in the CDR3. As DNA, the CDR3 is TGTGCCAGCAGCCCAGTCGCGGGACTGACCGGGGAGCTGTTTTTT. Encoded protein: CASSPVAGLTGELFF.

The gene calls are TRBV30 and TRBJ1-3; weak D call: TRBD1 (6 bases). The germline CDR1 and CDR2 sequences are GTSNPN and SVGIG (reference sequence). This CDR3 is 14 amino acids long. CDR3 loop: CAFTPGQPGNTIYF. The DNA for the CDR3 is TGTGCTTTCACCCCGGGACAACCCGGAAACACCATATATTTT.

The rearrangement links TRBV18 to TRBJ2-1; 11 bases match TRBD2. With 1 base clipped from V and 1 base from J, the junction kept 3 bases outside the gene matches. Germline CDR1 reads KGHSH; CDR2 reads LQKENI. The CDR3 loop spans 17 amino acids. The CDR3 is CASSPLAGGQSYNEQFF. The CDR3 region has the DNA TGTGCCAGCTCACCACTAGCGGGGGGGCAGTCCTACAATGAGCAGTTCTTC. The whole variable domain, remainder taken from reference TRBV18 and TRBJ2-1, is NAGVMQNPRHLVRRRGQEARLRCSPMKGHSHVYWYRQLPEEGLKFMVYLQKENIIDESGMPKERFSAEFPKEGPSILRIQQVVRGDSAAYFCASSPLAGGQSYNEQFFGPGTRLTVL.

Worth noting for this clone: The sample contains more than one DNA sequence encoding this CDR3. This chain joins TRBV5-1 and TRBJ2-5; TRBD1 matches at 7 bases. CDR1 is SGHRS, CDR2 YFSETQ, per germline. V was clipped by 5 bases and J by 3 bases; unmatched bases: 4. CDR3 length equals 13 residues. As DNA, the CDR3 is TGCGCCAGCAGTCGAGGGACAGAAGAGACCCAGTACTTC. Residues: CASSRGTEETQYF.

The chain combines TRBV6-6 with TRBJ1-5; D remains unclear. V was shortened by 7 bases and J by 3 bases, with 19 bases between the two germline ends. The CDR3 is 16 amino acids. The germline CDR1 and CDR2 sequences are MNHNY and SVGAGI (reference sequence). The CDR3, as DNA: TGTGCCAGCACCACCCACAATCCCAGTCCCAATCAGCCCCAGCATTTT. Residues: CASTTHNPSPNQPQHF.

CDR3 protein: CASTRGGANEQFF. DNA of the CDR3: TGTGCCAGCACCCGGGGGGGGGCCAATGAGCAGTTCTTC. The chain combines TRBV28 with TRBJ2-1; 8 nucleotides align to TRBD2. Losses at the gene ends were 7 bases for V and 6 bases for J; bases not matched to a gene: 5. Germline values: CDR1 MDHEN, CDR2 SYDVKM. The CDR3 has 13 residues. Supplemented by reference TRBV28 and TRBJ2-1, the full variable domain reads DVKVTQSSRYLVKRTGEKVFLECVQDMDHENMFWYRQDPGLGLRLIYFSYDVKMKEKGDIPEGYSVSREKKERFSLILESASTNQTSMYLCASTRGGANEQFFGPGTRLTVL.

There are a few counts of this clone. The chain joins TRBV7-2 to TRBJ2-1; 8 positions agree with TRBD1. Germline assignment: CDR1 SGHTA and CDR2 FQGNSA. V shed 5 bases and J 7 bases; nucleotides not matched to a gene: 13. There are 16 residues in the CDR3. CDR3 protein: CASSATGTGGSNEQFF. The CDR3 DNA reads TGTGCCAGCAGCGCCACCGGGACAGGCGGATCGAATGAGCAGTTCTTC.

In the case of this clone: A read error may account for a junction end that differs from germline. V gene TRBV7-9 combines with J gene TRBJ1-5; D is undetermined. The germline gives CDR1 SEHNR, CDR2 FQNEAQ (reference sequence). The CDR3 spans 15 residues. The CDR3 region is CSSSLGGEGLSVQHF. The DNA of the CDR3 is TGTTCCAGCAGCTTAGGTGGGGAGGGCCTTTCGGTCCAGCATTTT.

The rearrangement joins TRBV7-2 to TRBJ2-3; TRBD2 matches 14 bases. CDR1 SGHTA and CDR2 FQGNSA come from the germline V gene. The CDR3 runs to 17 residues. V shed 4 bases and J 4 bases; nucleotides not matched to a gene: 7. Here the CDR3 reads CASSSLRLAGGADTQYF. In DNA form, the CDR3 reads TGTGCCAGCAGCTCACTCCGACTAGCGGGGGGGGCAGATACGCAGTATTTT.

This chain uses TRBV7-2 with TRBJ1-5; possible D gene TRBD1, 5 bases. The ends were cut back, 5 bases at V and 6 bases at J, with 11 bases in the middle. The CDR3 sequence is 13 residues long. Germline V CDR1 and CDR2: SGHTA, FQGNSA. In DNA, the CDR3 is TGTGCCAGCAGCCAAGGGGTCGGTCAGCCCCAGCATTTT. It yields the protein CASSQGVGQPQHF.

The chain uses TRBV27 and TRBJ2-2; 13 nucleotides agree with TRBD2. Unmatched junction bases numbered 4, after V lost 5 bases and J lost 1 base. Per germline, CDR1 MNHEY and CDR2 SMNVEV (reference sequence). The CDR3 totals 17 residues. In DNA form, the CDR3 reads TGTGCCAGCAGTATAGGGACTAGCGGGATGAACACCGGGGAGCTGTTTTTT. Translation: CASSIGTSGMNTGELFF.

This rearrangement joins TRBV5-4 to TRBJ1-2; TRBD1 matches 9 bases. J was trimmed by 4 bases and V by 0 bases; bases with no gene match: 4. Germline V gene lookup returns CDR1 SGHNT and CDR2 YYREEE (reference sequence). The CDR3 contains 15 residues. Here the CDR3 reads CASSLDGTGRYGYTF. The CDR3 bases are TGTGCCAGCAGCTTGGATGGGACAGGGCGCTATGGCTACACCTTC.